The 14 T cell receptor beta chains in this list originate from one sample, sequenced in a study of blood T cell repertoires in COVID-19 (dated by TCRdb to 2020 to 2022). The library came from the immunoSEQ multiplex PCR assay. In TCRdb, the immuneACCESS table is reduced to in-frame sequences with V and J assigned. These tables do not hold every clone; where another copy was compared, an unresolved V gene accounts for under half, and the others remain unexplained. For this sample the table gives around 39,000 clones, of which about nine tenths were detected only once. The top ten clonotypes cover 7.5% to 10% of the sample. The sequenced sample consisted of peripheral blood. These receptors came from a man aged 55-75 years with active COVID-19.

V gene TRBV7-6 combines with J gene TRBJ2-7, with 9 bases that match TRBD2. This CDR3 contains 18 residues. With V trimmed by 4 bases and J by 3 bases, 16 bases remained unmatched. Germline V CDR1 and CDR2: SGHVS, FNYEAQ. The CDR3 coding sequence is TGTGCCAGCAGCTCGACTCAGGGGAGAGCGGGAGGACTCTACGAGCAGTACTTC. It encodes CASSSTQGRAGGLYEQYF.

This chain links TRBV10-3 with TRBJ2-7; no reliable D call. Looked up from germline, CDR1 is ENHRY and CDR2 is SYGVKD. The CDR3 length is 11 residues. The ends were cut back, 11 bases at V and 4 bases at J, with 12 bases in the middle. The CDR3 nucleotides are TGTGCCGCAAAAGACACGTACGAGCAGTACTTC. This translates into CAAKDTYEQYF.

CDR3 residues: CSVSRTSGNGEQYF. The CDR3 DNA follows: TGCAGCGTTTCACGGACTAGCGGGAACGGCGAGCAGTACTTC. J is TRBJ2-7 and V is TRBV29-1; 12 nucleotides match TRBD2. This CDR3 is 14 amino acids long. Trimming at V came to 5 bases and at J to 6 bases, leaving 8 bases not matched to a gene. Germline CDR1 and CDR2: SQVTM and ANQGSEA.

V and J are TRBV5-1 and TRBJ2-5, with 16 bases identical to TRBD2. V was pared by 4 bases and J by 5 bases, with 8 bases of the junction left unmatched. The CDR3 length is 17 residues. Germline assignment: CDR1 SGHRS and CDR2 YFSETQ. The chain's CDR3 is CASSPGTSGRARETQYF. CDR3 sequence (DNA): TGCGCCAGCAGCCCCGGGACTAGCGGGAGGGCGCGTGAGACCCAGTACTTC.

The CDR3 here is CASSIRGFGTGANTGELFF. The CDR3 coding sequence is TGTGCCAGCAGTATTAGGGGCTTTGGAACAGGGGCGAACACCGGGGAGCTGTTTTTT. This chain connects TRBV28 to TRBJ2-2; 7 bases are shared with TRBD1. The germline V gene encodes CDR1 MDHEN and CDR2 SYDVKM. V shed 5 bases, J shed 0 bases, and the junction held 15 bases outside the gene matches. This CDR3 region has 19 residues.

This chain joins TRBV18 and TRBJ1-5, with D uncertain. From germline, CDR1 is KGHSH and CDR2 LQKENI. The CDR3 runs 16 residues. The V gene lost 2 bases and the J gene lost 1 base, with 12 bases spanning the gap. CDR3 coding DNA: TGTGCCAGCTCACCAATCGTCGGGGAAAGCAATCAGCCCCAGCATTTT. Protein sequence: CASSPIVGESNQPQHF. Supplemented by reference TRBV18 and TRBJ1-5, the full variable domain reads NAGVMQNPRHLVRRRGQEARLRCSPMKGHSHVYWYRQLPEEGLKFMVYLQKENIIDESGMPKERFSAEFPKEGPSILRIQQVVRGDSAAYFCASSPIVGESNQPQHFGDGTRLSIL.

Comment on this clone: Additional DNA sequences in this sample encode the identical CDR3. The J gene is TRBJ2-5, the V gene TRBV5-4, with 7 bases aligning to TRBD2. V gave up 2 bases and J gave up 3 bases; unmatched junction bases: 1. The CDR3 runs 13 residues. Germline V gives CDR1 SGHNT, CDR2 YYREEE (reference sequence). The CDR3 is CASSFRGEETQYF. The CDR3 nucleotides read TGTGCCAGCAGCTTCCGGGGGGAAGAGACCCAGTACTTC.

The chain carries TRBV19 and TRBJ2-2, with 9 bases matching TRBD1. V gave up 3 bases and J gave up 13 bases; unmatched junction bases: 6. The CDR3 is 13 amino acids. The germline gives CDR1 LNHDA, CDR2 SQIVND (reference sequence). CDR3 protein: CASSIPGQGPLFF. DNA for the CDR3: TGTGCCAGTAGTATCCCCGGACAGGGGCCGCTGTTTTTT. Complete variable domain (other parts from reference TRBV19 and TRBJ2-2): DGGITQSPKYLFRKEGQNVTLSCEQNLNHDAMYWYRQDPGQGLRLIYYSQIVNDFQKGDIAEGYSVSREKKESFPLTVTSAQKNPTAFYLCASSIPGQGPLFFGEGSRLTVL.

This CDR3 is CASSVGGHGYEQYF. In nucleotides, the CDR3 is TGTGCCAGCAGCGTAGGTGGACACGGTTACGAGCAGTACTTC. The chain couples TRBV9 to TRBJ2-7; a weak D match, TRBD1 (5 bases). The CDR3 length is 14 residues. V lost 0 bases and J 4 bases, leaving 11 bases between the germline ends. Germline V gives CDR1 SGDLS, CDR2 YYNGEE.

This clone was detected only once. CDR3: CASSLGIGQNTEAFF. In nucleotides, the CDR3 is TGCGCCAGCAGCTTGGGGATTGGGCAGAACACTGAAGCTTTCTTT. V gene TRBV5-1 combines with J gene TRBJ1-1; D remains ambiguous. V shed 0 bases and J shed 1 base, with 10 bases lying between them. This CDR3 has 15 residues. Germline V lookup: CDR1 SGHRS, CDR2 YFSETQ.

The gene calls are TRBV6-5 and TRBJ2-1; D possibly corresponds to TRBD2 (5 bases). The ends were cut back, 2 bases at V and 0 bases at J, with 11 bases in the middle. Germline assignment: CDR1 MNHEY and CDR2 SVGAGI. The CDR3 consists of 16 residues. For the CDR3, the DNA is TGTGCCAGCAGTTACCGGAGCGGCAGCTCCTACAATGAGCAGTTCTTC. Residues: CASSYRSGSSYNEQFF.

The J gene is TRBJ1-1, the V gene TRBV5-8; 8 bases align to TRBD1. The CDR3 runs 12 residues. Germline assignment: CDR1 SGHTS and CDR2 YDEGEE. The V gene end was trimmed by 2 bases and the J gene end by 14 bases; junction bases not matched to a gene: 8. The CDR3 protein is CASSFGRTGNFF. The CDR3 nucleotides are TGTGCCAGCAGCTTTGGTCGGACAGGGAACTTCTTT.

The chain couples TRBV11-3 to TRBJ1-3; TRBD1 aligns across 10 bases. CDR3 length equals 14 residues. Germline V gene data show CDR1 as SGHNT and CDR2 as YENEEA. V gave up 5 bases and J gave up 9 bases; unmatched junction bases: 7. The CDR3 DNA sequence: TGTGCCAGCAGCGTGGGACAGGGGTTGGGCACCATATATTTT. Translating gives CASSVGQGLGTIYF.

The DNA of the CDR3 is TGTGCCAGCAGTAGACAGCGTCAAGAGACCCAGTACTTC. Translated, it gives CASSRQRQETQYF. The genes are TRBV12-3 or TRBV12-4 and TRBJ2-5, with D tentatively TRBD1 (5 bases). V lost 5 bases to trimming and J lost 2 bases, with 9 bases between them. The CDR3 loop spans 13 amino acids.